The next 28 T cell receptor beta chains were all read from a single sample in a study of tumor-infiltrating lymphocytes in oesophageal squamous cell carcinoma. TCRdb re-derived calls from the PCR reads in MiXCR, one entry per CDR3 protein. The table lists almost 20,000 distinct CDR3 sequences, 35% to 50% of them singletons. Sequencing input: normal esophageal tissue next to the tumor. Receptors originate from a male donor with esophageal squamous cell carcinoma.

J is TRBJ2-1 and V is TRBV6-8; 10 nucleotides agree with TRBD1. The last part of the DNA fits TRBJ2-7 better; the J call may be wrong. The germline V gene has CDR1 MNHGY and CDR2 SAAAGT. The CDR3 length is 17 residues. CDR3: CASSYDRGHRPYNEQYF. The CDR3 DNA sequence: TGTGCCAGCAGTTACGACAGGGGGCACCGTCCCTACAATGAGCAGTACTTC.

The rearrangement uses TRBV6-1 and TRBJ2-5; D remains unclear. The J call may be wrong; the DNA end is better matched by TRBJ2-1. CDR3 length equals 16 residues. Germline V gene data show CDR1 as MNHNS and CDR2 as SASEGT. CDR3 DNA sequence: TGTGCCAGCAGTGAAGGGGTGGCAGCTAGATTCGGTGAGCAGTTCTTC. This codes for CASSEGVAARFGEQFF.

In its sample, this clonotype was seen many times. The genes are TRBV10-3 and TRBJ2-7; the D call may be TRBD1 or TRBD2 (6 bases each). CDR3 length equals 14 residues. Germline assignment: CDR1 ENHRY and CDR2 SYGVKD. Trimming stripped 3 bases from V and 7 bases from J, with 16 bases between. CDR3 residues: CAISEPLKGGEQYF. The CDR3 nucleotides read TGTGCCATCAGTGAACCCCTTAAGGGGGGAGAGCAGTACTTC.

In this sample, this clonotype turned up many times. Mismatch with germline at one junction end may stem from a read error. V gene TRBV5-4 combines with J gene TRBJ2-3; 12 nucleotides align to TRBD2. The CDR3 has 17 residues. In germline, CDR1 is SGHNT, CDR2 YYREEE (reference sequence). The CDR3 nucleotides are TGCGCCAGCAGCTTGAATCTAGCGGGAGGGTTCACAGATACGCAGTATTTT. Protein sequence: CASSLNLAGGFTDTQYF.

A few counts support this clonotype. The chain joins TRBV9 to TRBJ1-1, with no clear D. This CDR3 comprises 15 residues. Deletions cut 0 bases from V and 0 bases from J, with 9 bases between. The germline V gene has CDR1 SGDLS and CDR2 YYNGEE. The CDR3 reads CASSVGQLMNTEAFF. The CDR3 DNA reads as TGTGCCAGCAGCGTAGGGCAGTTGATGAACACTGAAGCTTTCTTT.

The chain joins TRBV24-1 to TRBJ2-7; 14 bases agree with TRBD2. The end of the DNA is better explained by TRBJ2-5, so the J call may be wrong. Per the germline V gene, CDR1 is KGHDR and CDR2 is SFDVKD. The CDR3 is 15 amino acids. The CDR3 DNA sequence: TGTGCCACCAGTGAAGGACTAGCGGGGGGAGAGACCCAGTACTTC. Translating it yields CATSEGLAGGETQYF.

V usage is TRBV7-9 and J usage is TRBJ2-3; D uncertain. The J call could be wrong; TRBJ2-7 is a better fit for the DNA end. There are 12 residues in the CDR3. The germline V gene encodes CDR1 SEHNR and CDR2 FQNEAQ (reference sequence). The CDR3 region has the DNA TGTGCCAGCAGCTCTGCTGGCCTGGAGCAGTACTTC. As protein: CASSSAGLEQYF.

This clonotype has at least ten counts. The CDR3 loop is CASSIYQGGSNNQPQHF. CDR3 bases: TGTGCCAGTAGTATATACCAGGGAGGGAGTAACAATCAGCCCCAGCATTTT. V and J are TRBV19 and TRBJ1-5; D is possibly TRBD1 (5 bases). Germline V gene data show CDR1 as LNHDA and CDR2 as SQIVND (reference sequence). The CDR3 extends over 17 amino acids. Trimming shortened V by 2 bases and J by 3 bases, and 17 bases separated the two germline ends. The entire variable domain, with the rest obtained from reference TRBV19 and TRBJ1-5, is as follows: DGGITQSPKYLFRKEGQNVTLSCEQNLNHDAMYWYRQDPGQGLRLIYYSQIVNDFQKGDIAEGYSVSREKKESFPLTVTSAQKNPTAFYLCASSIYQGGSNNQPQHFGDGTRLSIL.

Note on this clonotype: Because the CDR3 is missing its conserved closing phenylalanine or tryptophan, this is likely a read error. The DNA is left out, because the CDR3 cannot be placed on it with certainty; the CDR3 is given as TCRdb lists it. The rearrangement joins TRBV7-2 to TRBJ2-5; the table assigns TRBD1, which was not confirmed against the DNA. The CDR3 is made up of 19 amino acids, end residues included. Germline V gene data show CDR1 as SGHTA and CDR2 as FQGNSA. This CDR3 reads CASTWPGQGWKRETQYFGA.

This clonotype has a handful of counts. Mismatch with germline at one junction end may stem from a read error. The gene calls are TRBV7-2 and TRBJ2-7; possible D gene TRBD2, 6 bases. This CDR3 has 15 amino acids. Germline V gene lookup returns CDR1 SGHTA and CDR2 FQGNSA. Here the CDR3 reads CASSRSGSISSPLHF. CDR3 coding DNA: TGTGCCAGCAGCCGCTCCGGGAGTATTAGCTCACCCCTCCACTTC.

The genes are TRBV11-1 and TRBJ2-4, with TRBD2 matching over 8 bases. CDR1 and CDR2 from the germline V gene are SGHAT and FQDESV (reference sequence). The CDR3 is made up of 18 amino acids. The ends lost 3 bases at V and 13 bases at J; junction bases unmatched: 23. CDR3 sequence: CASSFRGLRGGSYNEQYF. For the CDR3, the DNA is TGTGCCAGCAGCTTTAGGGGGTTGCGCGGGGGGTCCTACAATGAGCAGTACTTC.

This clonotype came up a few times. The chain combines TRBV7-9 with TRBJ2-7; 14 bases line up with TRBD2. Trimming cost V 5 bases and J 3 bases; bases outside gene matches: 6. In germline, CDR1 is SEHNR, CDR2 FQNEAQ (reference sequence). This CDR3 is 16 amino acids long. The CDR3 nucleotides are TGTGCCAGCAGCCCCCCCGGGACTAGCGGGAGCTACGAGCAGTACTTC. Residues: CASSPPGTSGSYEQYF.

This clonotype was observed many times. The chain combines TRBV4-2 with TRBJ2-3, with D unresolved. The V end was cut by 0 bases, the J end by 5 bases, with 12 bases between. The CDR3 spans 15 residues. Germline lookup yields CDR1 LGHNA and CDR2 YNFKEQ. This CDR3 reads CASSQEVLNRDTQYF. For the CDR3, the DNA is TGTGCCAGCAGCCAAGAAGTACTTAACCGAGATACGCAGTATTTT.

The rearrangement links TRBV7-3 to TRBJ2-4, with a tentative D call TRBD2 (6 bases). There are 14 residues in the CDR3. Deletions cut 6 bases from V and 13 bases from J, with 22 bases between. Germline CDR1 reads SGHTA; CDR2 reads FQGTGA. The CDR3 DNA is TGTGCCAGCAGACTAGCAGGAGGGAACAATGAGCAGTACTTC. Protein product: CASRLAGGNNEQYF.

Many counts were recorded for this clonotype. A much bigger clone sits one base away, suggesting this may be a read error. CDR3 sequence reads: CASSRDSSYNEQYF. Written as DNA, the CDR3 is TGTGCCAGCAGCCGGGACAGCTCCTACAATGAGCAGTACTTC. This chain connects TRBV11-3 to TRBJ2-1; 7 bases are shared with TRBD1. The DNA end is a closer match to TRBJ2-7, so the J assignment may be wrong. Germline values: CDR1 SGHNT, CDR2 YENEEA. The CDR3 length is 14 residues.

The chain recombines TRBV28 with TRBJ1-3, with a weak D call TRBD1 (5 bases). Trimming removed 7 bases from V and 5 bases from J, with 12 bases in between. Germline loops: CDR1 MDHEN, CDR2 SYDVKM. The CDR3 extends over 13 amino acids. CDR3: CASTVQGRNTIYF. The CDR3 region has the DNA TGTGCCAGCACTGTGCAGGGACGAAACACCATATATTTT.

The CDR3 protein is CASSPRGQGSADTQYF. CDR3 nucleotide sequence: TGTGCCAGCAGCCCCCGCGGACAGGGGTCCGCAGATACGCAGTATTTT. The chain joins TRBV9 to TRBJ2-3, with 9 bases identical to TRBD1. The germline V gene encodes CDR1 SGDLS and CDR2 YYNGEE. The CDR3 runs 16 residues. V was clipped by 4 bases and J by 4 bases; unmatched bases: 10.

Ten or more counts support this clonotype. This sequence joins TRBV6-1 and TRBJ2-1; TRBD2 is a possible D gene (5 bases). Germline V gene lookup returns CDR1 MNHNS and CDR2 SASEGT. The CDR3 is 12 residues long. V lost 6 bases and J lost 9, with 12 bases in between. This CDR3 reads CASSSGFGEQFF. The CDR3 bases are TGTGCCAGCAGCTCGGGATTTGGTGAGCAGTTCTTC.

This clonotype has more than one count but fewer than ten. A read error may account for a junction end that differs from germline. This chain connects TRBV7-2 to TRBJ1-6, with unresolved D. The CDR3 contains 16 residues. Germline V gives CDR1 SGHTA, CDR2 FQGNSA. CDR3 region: CARSLYPGRTYNEQYF. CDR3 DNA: TGTGCCAGAAGCTTATATCCCGGACGGACCTACAATGAGCAGTACTTT.

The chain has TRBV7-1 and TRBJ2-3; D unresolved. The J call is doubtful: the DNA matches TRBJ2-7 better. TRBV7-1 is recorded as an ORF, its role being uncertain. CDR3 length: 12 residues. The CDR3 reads CASSTSNYEQYF. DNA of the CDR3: TGTGCCAGCAGCACATCAAACTACGAGCAGTACTTC.

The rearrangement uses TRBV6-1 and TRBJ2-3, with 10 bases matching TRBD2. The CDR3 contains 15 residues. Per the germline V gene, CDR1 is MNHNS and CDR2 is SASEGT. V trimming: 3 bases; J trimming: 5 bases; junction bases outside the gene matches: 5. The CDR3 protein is CASSEEAGGVDTQYF. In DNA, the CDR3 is TGTGCCAGCAGTGAGGAAGCGGGAGGGGTAGATACGCAGTATTTT.

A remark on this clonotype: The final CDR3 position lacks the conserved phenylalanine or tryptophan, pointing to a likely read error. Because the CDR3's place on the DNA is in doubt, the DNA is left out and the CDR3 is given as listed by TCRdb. CDR3 in amino acids: CASSNYDEQYFGA. This chain links TRBV12-3 or TRBV12-4 with TRBJ2-6; whether TRBD1, the table's D call, matches the DNA was not checked. The CDR3 comprises 13 residues, both ends counted.

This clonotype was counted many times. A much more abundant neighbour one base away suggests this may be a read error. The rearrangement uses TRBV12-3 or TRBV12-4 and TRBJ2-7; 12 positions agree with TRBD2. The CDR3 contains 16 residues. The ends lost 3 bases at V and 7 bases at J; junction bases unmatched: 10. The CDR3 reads CASSFLLAGGPNEQYF. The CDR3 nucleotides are TGTGCCAGCAGTTTTTTGCTAGCGGGAGGGCCTAATGAGCAGTACTTC.

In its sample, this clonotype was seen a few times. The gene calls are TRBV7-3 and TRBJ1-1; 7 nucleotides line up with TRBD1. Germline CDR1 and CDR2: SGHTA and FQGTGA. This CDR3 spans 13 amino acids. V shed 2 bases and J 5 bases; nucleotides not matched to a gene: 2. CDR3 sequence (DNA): TGTGCCAGCAGCTTATCCAGGGGGACTGAAGCTTTCTTT. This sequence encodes CASSLSRGTEAFF.

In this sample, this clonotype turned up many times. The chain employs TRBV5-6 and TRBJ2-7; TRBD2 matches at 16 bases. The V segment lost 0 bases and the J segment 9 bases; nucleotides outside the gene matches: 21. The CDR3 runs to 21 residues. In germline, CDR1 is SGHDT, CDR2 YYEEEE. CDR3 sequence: CASSLEIDRPPGLAGGEGQYF. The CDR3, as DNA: TGTGCCAGCAGCTTGGAAATTGACAGGCCCCCGGGACTAGCGGGAGGGGAGGGGCAGTACTTC.

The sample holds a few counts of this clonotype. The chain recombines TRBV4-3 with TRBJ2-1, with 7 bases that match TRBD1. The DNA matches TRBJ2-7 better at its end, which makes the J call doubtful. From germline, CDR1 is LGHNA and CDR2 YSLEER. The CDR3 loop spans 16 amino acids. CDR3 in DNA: TGCGCCAGCAGCCAGGGGGCCGACAGGGTAACCTACGAGCAGTACTTC. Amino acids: CASSQGADRVTYEQYF.

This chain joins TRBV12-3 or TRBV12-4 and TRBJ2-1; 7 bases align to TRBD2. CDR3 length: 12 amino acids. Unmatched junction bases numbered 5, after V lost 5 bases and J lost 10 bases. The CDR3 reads CASSGGGWEQFF. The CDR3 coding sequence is TGTGCCAGCAGTGGGGGGGGGTGGGAGCAGTTCTTC.

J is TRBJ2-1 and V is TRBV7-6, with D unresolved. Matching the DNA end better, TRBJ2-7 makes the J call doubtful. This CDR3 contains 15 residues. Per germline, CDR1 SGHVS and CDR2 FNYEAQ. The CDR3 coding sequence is TGTGCCAGCAGCTTAAGAGCAGACCGGTACAATGAGCAGTACTTC. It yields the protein CASSLRADRYNEQYF.